This is a list of T cell receptor beta chains from one sample in a study of blood T cell repertoires in COVID-19. Assay: immunoSEQ multiplex PCR; the TCRdb copy retains only in-frame clones and omits some. The sample has 240,000 or so clones, around 90% seen once. Sequencing input: peripheral blood. These TCRs come from a middle-aged woman who had recovered from COVID-19. Each CDR3 is given with its conserved first and last residue. D genes are given only for firm matches. Not every row has a clone size; where given, it reads once, few, many or a size class.

clone_size j_call d_call v_call cdr3_nt cdr3_aa
. TRBJ2-1 TRBD1 TRBV19 TGTGCCAGTAGAGGGACAGGGTCAAACAATGAGCAGTTCTTC CASRGTGSNNEQFF
. TRBJ2-5 TRBD2 TRBV29-1 TGCAGCGTTGTTCCTAGCGGGAGGGCAGAGACCCAGTACTTC CSVVPSGRAETQYF
. TRBJ2-1 TRBD2 TRBV29-1 TGCAGCGTTGACCCGAGCGGGAGGAACAATGAGCAGTTCTTC CSVDPSGRNNEQFF
. TRBJ1-6 . TRBV13 TGTGCCAGCAGCACCCGGGGGGGCTCCTATAATTCACCCCTCCACTTT CASSTRGGSYNSPLHF
. TRBJ2-7 TRBD1 TRBV6-5 TGTGCCAGCAGTTACCGGACAGGGCTACCCTACGAGCAGTACTTC CASSYRTGLPYEQYF
few TRBJ1-4 . TRBV7-8 TGTGCCAGCAGCCGACGGGGGGGGCAACTAAGCAATGAAAAACTGTTTTTT CASSRRGGQLSNEKLFF
. TRBJ1-2 . TRBV27 TGTGCCAGCAGTTTATCCCAAGGGGCCAACTATGGCTACACCTTC CASSLSQGANYGYTF
few TRBJ1-6 . TRBV11-2 TGTGCCAGCAGCTTAGGGGCTGATAATTCACCCCTCCACTTT CASSLGADNSPLHF
. TRBJ2-5 . TRBV7-9 TGTGCCAGCAGCTTAATGCAGGGGCAGGAGACCCAGTACTTC CASSLMQGQETQYF
. TRBJ1-5 . TRBV6-5 TGTGCCAGCAGTTATGGAGACTTCAATGGGCCCCAGCATTTT CASSYGDFNGPQHF
. TRBJ2-2 TRBD1 TRBV11-2 TGTGCCAGCAGCACCCGGACAGGCGGAGGGCTGTTTTTT CASSTRTGGGLFF
. TRBJ1-2 . TRBV6-5 TGTGCCAGCAGCTCGGCAGGGATCTATGGCTACACCTTC CASSSAGIYGYTF
. TRBJ2-1 . TRBV7-8 TGTGCCAGCAGCTTCCAACCCGGGGGACTCCACCCGAGCTCCTACAATGAGCAGTTCTTC CASSFQPGGLHPSSYNEQFF
. TRBJ2-5 . TRBV6-5 TGTGCCAGCAGTTACGTCGGGTCTGGAGAGACCCAGTACTTC CASSYVGSGETQYF
. TRBJ2-1 . TRBV9 TGTGCCAGCAGCGCGGGTGGAAACAATGAGCAGTTCTTC CASSAGGNNEQFF
. TRBJ1-6 . TRBV18 TGTGCCAGCTCCACCCGGTCCCAGGGTTCACCCCTCCACTTT CASSTRSQGSPLHF
. TRBJ2-3 TRBD2 TRBV7-6 TGTGCCAGCAGCCCCGGGACTACCCCTGTCGATACGCAGTATTTT CASSPGTTPVDTQYF
. TRBJ1-3 TRBD1 TRBV10-2 TGCGCCAGCAGTAGGACAGGGGGAACCTACTCTGGAAACACCATATATTTT CASSRTGGTYSGNTIYF
. TRBJ1-1 . TRBV7-2 TGTGCCAGCAGCTTATCCCCCGGGACCCCGGGGGGAGCTTTCTTT CASSLSPGTPGGAFF
many TRBJ1-2 . TRBV18 TGTGCCAGCTCACCACACAGGGCCCCCTATGGCTACACCTTC CASSPHRAPYGYTF
. TRBJ2-1 TRBD2 TRBV9 TGTGCCAGCAGCCCCAACACCCTAGCGGGAGGGAATGAGCAGTTCTTC CASSPNTLAGGNEQFF
. TRBJ1-3 . TRBV3-1/TRBV3-2 TGTGCCAGCAGCCCCACGGCTGGAAACACCATATATTTT CASSPTAGNTIYF
. TRBJ2-1 TRBD2 TRBV5-1 TGCGCCAGCAGCCTGGGAGGGCCCGGTGAGCAGTTCTTC CASSLGGPGEQFF
. TRBJ1-1 . TRBV7-2 TGTGCCAGCAGCCCCACTGTATCGGATCGGGTGAGTCTCTTT CASSPTVSDRVSLF
. TRBJ2-3 . TRBV9 TGTGCCAGCAGCGTCTGGGGGGAGCGGGATACGCAGTATTTT CASSVWGERDTQYF
. TRBJ2-1 . TRBV15 TGTGCCACCAGCAGAGTTGCTGGGGGGGAGCAGTTCTTC CATSRVAGGEQFF
many TRBJ1-3 . TRBV6-1 TGTGCCAGCAGTGAAGCGCGCCCAGGGGTGATTCGATACACCATATATTTT CASSEARPGVIRYTIYF
. TRBJ2-2 . TRBV7-9 TGTGCCAGCAGTTCTGGCGGCGGGCAGACCGCGAACACCGGGGAGCTGTTTTTT CASSSGGGQTANTGELFF
few TRBJ1-1 . TRBV3-1/TRBV3-2 TGTGCCAGCAGCCGGAGGGCTGAAGCTTTCTTT CASSRRAEAFF
once TRBJ2-2 TRBD2 TRBV27 TGTGCCAGCAGCCCTAGCGGGACCGCGGGACTAGCGGCCGGGGAGCTGTTTTTT CASSPSGTAGLAAGELFF